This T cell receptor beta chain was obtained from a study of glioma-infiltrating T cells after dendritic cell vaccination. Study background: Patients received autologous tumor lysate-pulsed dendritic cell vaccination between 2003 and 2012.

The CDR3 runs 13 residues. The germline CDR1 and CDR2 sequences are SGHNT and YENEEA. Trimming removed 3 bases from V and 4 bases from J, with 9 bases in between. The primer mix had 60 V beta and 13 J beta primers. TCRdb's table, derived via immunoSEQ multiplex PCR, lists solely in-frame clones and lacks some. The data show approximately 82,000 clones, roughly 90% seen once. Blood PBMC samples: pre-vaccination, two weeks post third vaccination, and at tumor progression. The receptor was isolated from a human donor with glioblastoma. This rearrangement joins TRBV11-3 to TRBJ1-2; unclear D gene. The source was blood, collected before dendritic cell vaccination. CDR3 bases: TGTGCCAGCAGCTTCGACACCAGCTATGGCTACACCTTC. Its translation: CASSFDTSYGYTF.